This entry describes one T cell receptor beta chain. The target antigen is unknown. The sample comes from a study of identical twins. Germline loops: CDR1 LNHNV, CDR2 YYDKDF (reference sequence). V was pared by 8 bases and J by 0 bases, with 13 bases between. This CDR3 has 15 amino acids. TCRdb reprocessed the 5' RACE reads via MiXCR and lists one record per CDR3 protein. This sample has 450,000 or so distinct CDR3 sequences, with roughly 13% found just once. Study-wide points: Potential partial confounding of zero-insertion analyses by invariant MAIT and iNKT cells was noted. High-abundance cord blood beta clonotypes had fewer insertions; memory repertoires showed none.

This sample also belongs to another study, concerning yellow fever vaccine responses in identical twins.

Sequencing was done on a sample of CD4+ T cells sorted from blood. This chain links TRBV15 with TRBJ2-2; the D call may be TRBD1 or TRBD2 (6 bases each). The receptor's source is a woman aged 18-35 years in good health. The CDR3 is CATGVGGPNTGELFF. In nucleotides, the CDR3 is TGTGCCACCGGGGTCGGGGGCCCGAACACCGGGGAGCTGTTTTTT.